The entry that follows covers one T cell receptor beta chain sequence. These data belong to a study of CD8 T cells in Susac syndrome. Peripheral blood CD8+ and CD4+ T cells were profiled by TCR beta sequencing. TEMRA cells were enriched by FACS, and CD4+ and CD8+ T cells were negatively isolated. This CDR3 comprises 13 residues. CDR1 is SEHNR, CDR2 FQNEAQ, per germline (reference sequence). V was pared by 5 bases and J by 5 bases, with 12 bases between. Reverse transcription of roughly 0.5 to 1 ug RNA was carried out with random hexamers. TCRdb reprocessed the immunoSEQ multiplex PCR reads via MiXCR and lists one record per CDR3 protein. Of about 200,000 distinct CDR3 sequences listed, more than 90% were seen once; the top ten hold about 0.087%.

The origin of this receptor is a human donor with multiple sclerosis. Sequencing was done on a sample of CD4+ T cells from PBMCs. V is TRBV7-9 and J is TRBJ2-5, with a weak D call TRBD2 (6 bases). The CDR3 nucleotides are TGTGCCAGCAGCCGCACTAGCTTGGAGACCCAGTACTTC. This gives the protein CASSRTSLETQYF.